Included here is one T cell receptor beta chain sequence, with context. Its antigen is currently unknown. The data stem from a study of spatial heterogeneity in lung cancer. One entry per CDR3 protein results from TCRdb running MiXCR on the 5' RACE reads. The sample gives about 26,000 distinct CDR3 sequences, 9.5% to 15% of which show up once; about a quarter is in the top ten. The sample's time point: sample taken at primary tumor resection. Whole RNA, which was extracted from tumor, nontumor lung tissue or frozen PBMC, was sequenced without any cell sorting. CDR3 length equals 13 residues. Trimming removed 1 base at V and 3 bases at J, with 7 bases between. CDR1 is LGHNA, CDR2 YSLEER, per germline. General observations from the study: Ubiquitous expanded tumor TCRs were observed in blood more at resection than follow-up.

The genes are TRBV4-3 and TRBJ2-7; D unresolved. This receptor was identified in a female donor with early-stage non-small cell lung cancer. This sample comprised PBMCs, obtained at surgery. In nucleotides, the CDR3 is TGCGCCAGCAGCCAAGTTCTGGGCTACGAGCAGTACTTC. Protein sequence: CASSQVLGYEQYF.